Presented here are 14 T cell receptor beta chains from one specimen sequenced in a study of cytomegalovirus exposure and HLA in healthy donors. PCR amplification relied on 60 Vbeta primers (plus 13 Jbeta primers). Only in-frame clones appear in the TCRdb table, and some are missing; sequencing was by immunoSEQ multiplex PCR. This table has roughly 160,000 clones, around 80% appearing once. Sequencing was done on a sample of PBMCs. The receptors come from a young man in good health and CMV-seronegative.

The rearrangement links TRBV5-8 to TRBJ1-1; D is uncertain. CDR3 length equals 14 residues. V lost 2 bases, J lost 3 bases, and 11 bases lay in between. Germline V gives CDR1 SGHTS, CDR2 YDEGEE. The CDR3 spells CASSFRTVYTEAFF. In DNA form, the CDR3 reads TGTGCCAGCAGCTTCCGTACGGTTTACACTGAAGCTTTCTTT.

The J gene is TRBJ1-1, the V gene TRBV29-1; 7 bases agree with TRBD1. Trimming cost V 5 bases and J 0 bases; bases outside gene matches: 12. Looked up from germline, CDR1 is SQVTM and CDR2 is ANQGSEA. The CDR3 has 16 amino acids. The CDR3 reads CSVRQGSLSLNTEAFF. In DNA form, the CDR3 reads TGCAGCGTTCGACAGGGCTCCCTTTCCTTGAACACTGAAGCTTTCTTT.

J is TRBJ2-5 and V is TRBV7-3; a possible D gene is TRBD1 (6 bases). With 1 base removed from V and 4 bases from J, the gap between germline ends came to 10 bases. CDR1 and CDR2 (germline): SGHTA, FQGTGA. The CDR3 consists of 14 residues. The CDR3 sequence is CASSLKDSPETQYF. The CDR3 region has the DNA TGTGCCAGCAGCTTAAAGGACAGTCCAGAGACCCAGTACTTC.

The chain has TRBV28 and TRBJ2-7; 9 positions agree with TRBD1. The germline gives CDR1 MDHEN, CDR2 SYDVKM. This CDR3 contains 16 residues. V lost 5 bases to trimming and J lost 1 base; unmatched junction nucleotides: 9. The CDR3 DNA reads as TGTGCCAGCAGTCAAGACCCCGGGACAGGGTCCTACGAGCAGTACTTC. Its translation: CASSQDPGTGSYEQYF. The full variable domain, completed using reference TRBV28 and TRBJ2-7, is DVKVTQSSRYLVKRTGEKVFLECVQDMDHENMFWYRQDPGLGLRLIYFSYDVKMKEKGDIPEGYSVSREKKERFSLILESASTNQTSMYLCASSQDPGTGSYEQYFGPGTRLTVT.

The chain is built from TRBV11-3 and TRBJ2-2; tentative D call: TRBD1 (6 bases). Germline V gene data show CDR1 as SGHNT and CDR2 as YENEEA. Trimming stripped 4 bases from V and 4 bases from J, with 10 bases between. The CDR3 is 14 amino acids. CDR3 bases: TGTGCCAGCAGCTCAAACAGGGCCACCGGGGAGCTGTTTTTT. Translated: CASSSNRATGELFF.

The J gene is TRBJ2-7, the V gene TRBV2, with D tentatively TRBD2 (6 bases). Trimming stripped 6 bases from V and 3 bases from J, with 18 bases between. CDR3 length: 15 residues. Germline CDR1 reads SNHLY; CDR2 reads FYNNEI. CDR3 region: CASRWDSGGVYEQYF. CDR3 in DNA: TGTGCCAGCAGATGGGATAGCGGAGGGGTCTACGAGCAGTACTTC. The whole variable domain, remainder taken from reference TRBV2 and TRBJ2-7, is EPEVTQTPSHQVTQMGQEVILRCVPISNHLYFYWYRQILGQKVEFLVSFYNNEISEKSEIFDDQFSVERPDGSNFTLKIRSTKLEDSAMYFCASRWDSGGVYEQYFGPGTRLTVT.

Here the CDR3 reads CASSGLAGGLIGEQYF. DNA of the CDR3: TGTGCCAGCAGTGGACTAGCGGGAGGTTTAATCGGCGAGCAGTACTTC. This rearrangement joins TRBV6-1 to TRBJ2-7, with 13 bases that match TRBD2. Trimming took 4 bases from V and 6 from J; bases not matched to a gene: 9. Germline-derived CDR1 and CDR2 are MNHNS and SASEGT. CDR3 length equals 16 residues.

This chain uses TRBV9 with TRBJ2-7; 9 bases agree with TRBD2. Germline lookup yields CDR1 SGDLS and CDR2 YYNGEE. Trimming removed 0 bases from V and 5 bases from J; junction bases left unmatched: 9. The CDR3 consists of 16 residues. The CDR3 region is CASSVGAGGPQDEQYF. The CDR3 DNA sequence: TGTGCCAGCAGCGTAGGGGCGGGGGGGCCGCAGGACGAGCAGTACTTC.

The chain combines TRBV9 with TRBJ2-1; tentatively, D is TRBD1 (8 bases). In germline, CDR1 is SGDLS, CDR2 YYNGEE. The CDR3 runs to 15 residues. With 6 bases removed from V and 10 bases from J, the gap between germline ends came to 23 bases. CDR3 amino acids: CASTTPRRGDREQFF. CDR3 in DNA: TGTGCCAGCACCACCCCCCGACGGGGGGACAGGGAGCAGTTCTTC. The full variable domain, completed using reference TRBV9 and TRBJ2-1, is DSGVTQTPKHLITATGQRVTLRCSPRSGDLSVYWYQQSLDQGLQFLIQYYNGEERAKGNILERFSAQQFPDLHSELNLSSLELGDSALYFCASTTPRRGDREQFFGPGTRLTVL.

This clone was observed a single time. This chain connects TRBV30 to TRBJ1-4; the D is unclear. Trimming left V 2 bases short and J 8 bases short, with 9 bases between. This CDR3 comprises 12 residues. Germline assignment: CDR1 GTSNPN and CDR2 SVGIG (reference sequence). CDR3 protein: CAWSMGREKLFF. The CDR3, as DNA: TGTGCCTGGAGTATGGGGAGGGAAAAACTGTTTTTT.

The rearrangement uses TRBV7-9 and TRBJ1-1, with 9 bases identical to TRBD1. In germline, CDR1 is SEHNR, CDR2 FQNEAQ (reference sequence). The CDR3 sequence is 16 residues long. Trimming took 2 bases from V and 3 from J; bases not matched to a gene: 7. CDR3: CASSLRGTGRYTEAFF. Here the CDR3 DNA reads TGTGCCAGCAGCTTACGGGGGACAGGGAGGTACACTGAAGCTTTCTTT.

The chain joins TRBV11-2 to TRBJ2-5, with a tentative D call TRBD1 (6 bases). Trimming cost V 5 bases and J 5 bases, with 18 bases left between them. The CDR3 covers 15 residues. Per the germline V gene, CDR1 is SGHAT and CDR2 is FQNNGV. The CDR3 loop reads CASSGGQAPTETQYF. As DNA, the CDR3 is TGTGCCAGCAGCGGGGGACAAGCGCCCACGGAGACCCAGTACTTC.

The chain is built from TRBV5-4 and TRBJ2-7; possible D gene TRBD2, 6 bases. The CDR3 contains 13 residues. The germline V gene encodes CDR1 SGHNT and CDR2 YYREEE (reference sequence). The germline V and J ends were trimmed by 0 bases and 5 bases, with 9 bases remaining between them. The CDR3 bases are TGTGCCAGCAGCTTGGGGGGGGTGGACGAGCAGTACTTC. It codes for CASSLGGVDEQYF.

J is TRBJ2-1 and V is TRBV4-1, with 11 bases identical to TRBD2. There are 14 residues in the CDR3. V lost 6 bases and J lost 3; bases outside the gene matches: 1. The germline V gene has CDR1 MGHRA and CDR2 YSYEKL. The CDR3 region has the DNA TGCGCCAGCAGGGGACTAGCGGACTACAATGAGCAGTTCTTC. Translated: CASRGLADYNEQFF.